This T cell receptor beta chain comes out of a study of Ad26.COV2.S vaccination and SARS-CoV-2 variants. Study-wide points: Analytic work on TCR breadth and depth might have understated the full extent of total T cell responses. Measurement of non-spike TCR breadth gave similar results in vaccine and placebo recipients. The breadth of spike-specific CD8+ and CD4+ T cell responses after vaccination was reportedly substantial. Relative to placebo recipients, vaccine recipients exhibited elevated spike-specific TCR breadth.

In the case of this clone: What it binds is not known.

V lost 10 bases to trimming and J lost 5 bases; unmatched junction nucleotides: 7. The CDR3 has 14 residues. Looked up from germline, CDR1 is LNHDA and CDR2 is SQIVND (reference sequence). Some clones are missing from TCRdb's copy, which holds only in-frame ones; the method was immunoSEQ multiplex PCR. The table lists 85,000 to 120,000 clones, roughly 75% of them singletons. The V call is TRBV19, the J call TRBJ2-3, with 12 bases aligning to TRBD2. The starting material was peripheral blood, obtained after recovery from COVID-19. The sequence derives from a human donor who had recovered from COVID-19. The chain's CDR3 is CATASGGAGDTQYF. CDR3 nucleotides: TGTGCCACCGCTAGCGGGGGGGCCGGAGATACGCAGTATTTT.